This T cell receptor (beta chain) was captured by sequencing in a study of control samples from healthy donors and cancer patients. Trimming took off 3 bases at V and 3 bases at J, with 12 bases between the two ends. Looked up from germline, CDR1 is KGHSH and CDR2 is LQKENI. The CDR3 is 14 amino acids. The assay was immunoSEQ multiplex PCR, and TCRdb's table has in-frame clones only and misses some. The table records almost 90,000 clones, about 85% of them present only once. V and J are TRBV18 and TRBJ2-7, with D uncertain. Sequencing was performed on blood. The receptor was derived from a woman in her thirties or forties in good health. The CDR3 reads CASSPGGRHYEQYF. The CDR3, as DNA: TGTGCCAGCTCACCCGGCGGAAGGCACTACGAGCAGTACTTC.